The source of this TCR beta chain is a study of monozygotic twins with inflammatory bowel disease. The study's findings and limits: IBD patients had lower TCRbeta diversity (inverse Simpson) than healthy co-twins.

With regard to this clonotype: Antigen specificity is unknown.

Whole blood supplied total RNA, and T cells were not sorted. Germline CDR1 reads SGHTA; CDR2 reads FQGNSA. This CDR3 is 14 amino acids long. One entry per CDR3 protein, without DNA, is what TCRdb gives after re-calling the 5' RACE reads. Here the sample table reports 110,000 or so distinct CDR3 sequences. The V gene is TRBV7-2, the J gene TRBJ2-2; TCRdb's D call of TRBD2 is untestable without DNA. The sequence was obtained from a human donor with ulcerative colitis or Crohn's disease, or a healthy co-twin of an affected twin (not recorded which). The sample consisted of blood. The CDR3: CASTLAGNTGELFF.